This T cell receptor beta chain comes out of a study of early T cells in non-severe SARS-CoV-2 infection. Germline CDR1 reads LGHNA; CDR2 reads YNFKEQ. The CDR3 spans 14 residues. Trimming took off 3 bases at V and 0 bases at J, with 8 bases between the two ends. TCRdb recomputed calls from the 5' RACE reads with MiXCR, one row per CDR3 protein. The sample lists some 100,000 distinct CDR3 sequences, roughly 14% seen once, with approximately 0.54% in the top ten. The chain links TRBV4-2 to TRBJ1-2, with D tentatively TRBD1 (6 bases). Sequenced material: whole blood. The sequence was collected from an adult who was a healthcare worker with PCR-confirmed SARS-CoV-2 infection or an uninfected control (not recorded which). CDR3 sequence: CASSQTGPNYGYTF. The CDR3 DNA reads as TGTGCCAGCAGCCAGACAGGTCCTAACTATGGCTACACCTTC.